These T cell receptor beta chains were read from a single sample in a study of T-cell memory formation after mild COVID-19. TCRdb passed the 5' RACE reads through MiXCR, listing each CDR3 protein once. Of hundreds of thousands of distinct CDR3 sequences listed, just over 15% are singletons. Material for sequencing was PBMCs or a T cell subset sorted from them (not recorded which). These receptors were obtained from an adult woman who had mild COVID-19 (a few samples of this study predate the infection). Cell type and time point are not known. The CDR3 runs from the conserved cysteine through the conserved F or W. The D gene is left open where the match is weak. The size field is filled for only some rows; it gives once, few, many or a size class.

CDR3aa: CATHPLSYNEQFF
CDR3nt: TGTGCCACCCACCCGCTTTCCTACAATGAGCAGTTCTTC
abundance: .
j_gene: TRBJ2-1
v_gene: TRBV2
d_gene: .

CDR3aa: CASGTGGNYGYTF
CDR3nt: TGTGCCAGTGGGACAGGGGGCAACTATGGCTACACCTTC
abundance: .
j_gene: TRBJ1-2
v_gene: TRBV19
d_gene: TRBD1

CDR3aa: CASSASANSYNEQFF
CDR3nt: TGTGCCAGCAGCGCTAGCGCGAACTCCTACAATGAGCAGTTCTTC
abundance: .
j_gene: TRBJ2-1
v_gene: TRBV6-4
d_gene: .

CDR3aa: CASSLRVVGGDTGELFF
CDR3nt: TGCGCCAGCAGCCTCCGTGTTGTGGGGGGGGACACCGGGGAGCTGTTTTTT
abundance: .
j_gene: TRBJ2-2
v_gene: TRBV5-1
d_gene: TRBD2

CDR3aa: CASSKGLAAGANVLTF
CDR3nt: TGTGCCAGTAGTAAGGGACTAGCGGCTGGGGCCAACGTCCTGACTTTC
abundance: .
j_gene: TRBJ2-6
v_gene: TRBV19
d_gene: TRBD2

CDR3aa: CAISAGYEQYF
CDR3nt: TGTGCCATCAGTGCCGGCTACGAGCAGTACTTC
abundance: .
j_gene: TRBJ2-7
v_gene: TRBV10-3
d_gene: .

CDR3aa: CSARVASNQPQHF
CDR3nt: TGCAGCGCCCGAGTGGCTAGCAATCAGCCCCAGCATTTT
abundance: .
j_gene: TRBJ1-5
v_gene: TRBV29-1
d_gene: .

CDR3aa: CASSYGNRNSPLHF
CDR3nt: TGTGCCAGCAGTTATGGAAACAGGAATTCACCCCTCCACTTT
abundance: .
j_gene: TRBJ1-6
v_gene: TRBV6-2/TRBV6-3
d_gene: .

CDR3aa: CASSWAGTSGGHTDTQYF
CDR3nt: TGCGCCAGCAGCTGGGCCGGGACTAGCGGGGGGCACACAGATACGCAGTATTTT
abundance: .
j_gene: TRBJ2-3
v_gene: TRBV5-1
d_gene: TRBD2

CDR3aa: CASSANGNTEAFF
CDR3nt: TGTGCCAGCAGCGCTAACGGTAACACTGAAGCTTTCTTT
abundance: few
j_gene: TRBJ1-1
v_gene: TRBV7-2
d_gene: .

CDR3aa: CASSRPGLGDDTQYF
CDR3nt: TGCGCCAGCAGTCGGCCGGGACTGGGAGACGATACGCAGTATTTT
abundance: .
j_gene: TRBJ2-3
v_gene: TRBV5-1
d_gene: .

CDR3aa: CASTSGGSYNEQFF
CDR3nt: TGTGCCAGCACGAGCGGGGGGTCCTACAATGAGCAGTTCTTC
abundance: .
j_gene: TRBJ2-1
v_gene: TRBV7-2
d_gene: TRBD2

CDR3aa: CASSPLKSGAGTDTQYF
CDR3nt: TGTGCCAGCTCACCGTTGAAAAGCGGAGCGGGGACAGATACGCAGTATTTT
abundance: few
j_gene: TRBJ2-3
v_gene: TRBV18
d_gene: TRBD2

CDR3aa: CASSQGTGRANTEAFF
CDR3nt: TGTGCCAGCTCACAAGGGACAGGGCGGGCGAACACTGAAGCTTTCTTT
abundance: few
j_gene: TRBJ1-1
v_gene: TRBV18
d_gene: TRBD1

CDR3aa: CSARVGREGTDTQYF
CDR3nt: TGCAGTGCTAGAGTGGGGCGGGAAGGCACAGATACGCAGTATTTT
abundance: few
j_gene: TRBJ2-3
v_gene: TRBV20-1
d_gene: .

CDR3aa: CASRGTGPSNQPQHF
CDR3nt: TGTGCCAGCAGGGGGACAGGCCCCAGCAATCAGCCCCAGCATTTT
abundance: few
j_gene: TRBJ1-5
v_gene: TRBV6-1
d_gene: TRBD1